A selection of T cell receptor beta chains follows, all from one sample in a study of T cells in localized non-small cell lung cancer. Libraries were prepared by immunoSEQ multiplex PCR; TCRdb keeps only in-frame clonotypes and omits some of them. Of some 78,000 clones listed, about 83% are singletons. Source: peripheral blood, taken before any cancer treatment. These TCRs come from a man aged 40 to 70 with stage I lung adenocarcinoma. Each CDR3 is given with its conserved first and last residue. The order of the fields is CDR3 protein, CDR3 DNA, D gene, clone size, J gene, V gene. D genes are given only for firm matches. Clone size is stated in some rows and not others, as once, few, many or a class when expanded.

CASSAGQGFGYTF TGTGCCAGCAGTGCCGGACAGGGGTTTGGCTACACCTTC TRBD1 few TRBJ1-2 TRBV6-1
CASSDGGFGYTF TGTGCCAGCAGTGATGGGGGGTTTGGCTACACCTTC . . TRBJ1-2 TRBV2
CASSLNPVPIYGYTF TGTGCCAGCAGCTTAAATCCAGTCCCCATCTATGGCTACACCTTC . . TRBJ1-2 TRBV11-3
CASSDDQRGPTGELFF TGTGCCAGCAGTGATGATCAGAGGGGACCCACCGGGGAGCTGTTTTTT . . TRBJ2-2 TRBV2
CASSVRSGGGGSYNEQFF TGTGCCAGCAGCGTACGGTCAGGCGGCGGGGGCTCCTACAATGAGCAGTTCTTC TRBD2 . TRBJ2-1 TRBV9
CASSGASLETQYF TGTGCCAGCAGCGGGGCCTCCCTAGAGACCCAGTACTTC . few TRBJ2-5 TRBV7-9
CAINRGNYGYTF TGTGCCATCAACAGGGGAAACTATGGCTACACCTTC TRBD1 . TRBJ1-2 TRBV10-3
CAWSILAGGPKNIQYF TGTGCCTGGAGTATTTTGGCAGGGGGGCCCAAAAACATTCAGTACTTC . . TRBJ2-4 TRBV30
CASSDRGADTQYF TGTGCCAGCAGCGACAGGGGAGCAGATACGCAGTATTTT TRBD1 . TRBJ2-3 TRBV6-6
CASSGEPPGHRSEAFF TGTGCCAGCAGCGGCGAGCCCCCGGGACATAGATCTGAAGCTTTCTTT . . TRBJ1-1 TRBV9
CASSPFGRSYNEQFF TGTGCCAGCAGCCCCTTCGGTAGGTCCTACAATGAGCAGTTCTTC . . TRBJ2-1 TRBV2
CASKILATQPGEKLFF TGTGCCAGCAAGATCTTGGCGACCCAACCGGGTGAAAAACTGTTTTTT . . TRBJ1-4 TRBV2
CASSGGGTYEQYF TGCGCCAGCTCAGGGGGAGGGACCTACGAGCAGTACTTC . once TRBJ2-7 TRBV5-1
CASSPGKLRSPLHF TGTGCCAGCAGCCCAGGGAAGTTACGATCACCCCTCCACTTT . . TRBJ1-6 TRBV7-2
CASSELFLGTSAYNEQFF TGTGCCAGCAGTGAATTATTTCTCGGGACTAGCGCATACAATGAGCAGTTCTTC TRBD2 . TRBJ2-1 TRBV25-1
CASSQGVGQAVYEQYF TGCGCCAGCAGCCAAGGGGTCGGACAGGCAGTCTACGAGCAGTACTTC TRBD1 . TRBJ2-7 TRBV4-3
CASSQEVSTYEQYF TGTGCCAGCAGCCAGGAAGTAAGTACCTACGAGCAGTACTTC . once TRBJ2-7 TRBV11-2
CASSQELAGGSNTGELFF TGTGCCAGCAGCCAAGAGTTAGCGGGAGGATCCAACACCGGGGAGCTGTTTTTT TRBD2 . TRBJ2-2 TRBV4-2
CASSKYRENTDTQYF TGTGCCAGCAGCAAGTACCGGGAGAACACAGATACGCAGTATTTT . few TRBJ2-3 TRBV5-4
CASGVTGTANEKLFF TGCGCCAGCGGAGTAACCGGGACAGCTAATGAAAAACTGTTTTTT TRBD1 . TRBJ1-4 TRBV5-1
CASSEVGGSDTGELFF TGTGCCAGCAGTGAAGTAGGGGGCTCGGACACCGGGGAGCTGTTTTTT TRBD1 . TRBJ2-2 TRBV2
CATSRGGEQETQYF TGTGCCACCAGCAGAGGTGGGGAACAAGAGACCCAGTACTTC . once TRBJ2-5 TRBV15
CASTRVSGYTEAFF TGTGCCAGCACTCGGGTAAGCGGCTACACTGAAGCTTTCTTT . . TRBJ1-1 TRBV27
CASSLLASGGRETQYF TGTGCCAGCAGCTTGTTGGCTAGCGGGGGAAGGGAGACCCAGTACTTC TRBD2 . TRBJ2-5 TRBV5-4